This entry concerns a single T cell receptor beta chain. The read terminates 3 residues before the CDR3 end, so the remaining end is supplied by the germline J gene. Genomic DNA, averaging about 1,100 ng per sample, yielded TCR beta CDR3 via immunoSEQ. Profiled with immunoSEQ multiplex PCR; TCRdb holds only in-frame clones, not every one. Its clone listing holds fewer than 50,000 clones. The CDR3 runs 15 residues. Trimming shortened V by 6 bases and J by 9 bases, and 24 bases separated the two germline ends. Germline V CDR1 and CDR2: SQVTM, ANQGSEA. This record comes from a study of T cells in women clearing cervical HPV infection. Across the study: HLA type could not be excluded as a confounder.

HPV was found by MY09/MY11 PCR and dot-blot genotyping. The chain employs TRBV29-1 and TRBJ2-1; D might be TRBD1 (6 bases). The TCR comes from a woman aged 18 to 75 with a cervical HPV16 infection that either progressed to CIN3+ or cleared (not recorded which). Specimen: blood buffy coat. The part of the CDR3 DNA that was read is TGCAGCGTACGACAGGACGGAAGGCTATGGGTTGAG. Translated: CSVRQDGRLWVE. The whole CDR3 is CSVRQDGRLWVEQFF.